This entry is about one T cell receptor beta chain. The data originate from a study of shared T cell receptors in the human thymus. This CDR3 spans 18 amino acids. Trimming removed 2 bases at V and 0 bases at J, with 17 bases between. The germline V gene has CDR1 SGHNT and CDR2 YYREEE (reference sequence). The table came from immunoSEQ multiplex PCR; TCRdb's copy has only in-frame clones and leaves some out. The table lists about 660,000 clones, more than 70% of them singletons, with roughly 0.0089% in the top ten. This sample was shared with a second study, whose subject was human thymus T cells.

The V and J genes are TRBV5-4 and TRBJ1-4; D unclear. Sequencing was done on a sample of thymocytes. This receptor was obtained from a boy younger than two with a congenital heart defect. In DNA form, the CDR3 reads TGTGCCAGCAGCTTCAGTAGGAGGGCGAGTCCAACTAATGAAAAACTGTTTTTT. Translation: CASSFSRRASPTNEKLFF.